The 7 T cell receptor beta chains reported below all come from one sample, sequenced in a study of cytomegalovirus exposure and HLA in healthy donors. The data were produced by immunoSEQ multiplex PCR, yet TCRdb's version contains in-frame clones alone and is incomplete. Counted here are roughly 330,000 clones, 75% to 90% occurring once; the ten biggest clones make up roughly 1.2%. The sequenced sample consisted of PBMCs. The source is a woman in her 30s in good health and CMV-seropositive.

This chain joins TRBV9 and TRBJ1-5; 7 positions agree with TRBD1. Germline V CDR1 and CDR2: SGDLS, YYNGEE. The J segment lost 0 bases and the V segment lost 7 bases, leaving 4 bases of the junction unmatched. CDR3 length: 14 residues. As DNA, the CDR3 is TGTGCCAGCGGGGGGACAGATAGCAATCAGCCCCAGCATTTT. It translates to CASGGTDSNQPQHF.

The J gene is TRBJ2-7, the V gene TRBV19; the match to TRBD2 covers 8 bases. Germline CDR1 and CDR2: LNHDA and SQIVND (reference sequence). The CDR3 sequence is 14 residues long. Losses at the gene ends were 10 bases for V and 3 bases for J; bases not matched to a gene: 11. The CDR3 DNA reads TGTGCCACAGCGGCTAGCGGGCGCGACTACGAGCAGTACTTC. Translated: CATAASGRDYEQYF.

This sequence joins TRBV27 and TRBJ1-4, with 12 bases matching TRBD1. Germline trimming cut 5 bases from V and 8 bases from J; bases unmatched to any gene: 6. Looked up from germline, CDR1 is MNHEY and CDR2 is SMNVEV (reference sequence). This CDR3 has 15 residues. The DNA for the CDR3 is TGTGCCAGCAGTGCTTCCGGGACAGGGGGCGAAAAACTGTTTTTT. Protein: CASSASGTGGEKLFF.

This chain connects TRBV14 to TRBJ1-3; no definite D call. This CDR3 has 15 amino acids. The germline CDR1 and CDR2 sequences are SGHDN and FVKESK. V was shortened by 2 bases and J by 5 bases, with 13 bases between the two germline ends. CDR3 region: CASSQRRGDRNTIYF. The CDR3 region has the DNA TGTGCCAGCAGCCAACGGCGGGGAGATAGAAACACCATATATTTT.

V and J are TRBV6-6 and TRBJ2-2; D could derive from TRBD1 or TRBD2 (5 bases each). Germline V gene data show CDR1 as MNHNY and CDR2 as SVGAGI (reference sequence). The CDR3 runs 14 residues. The V and J ends lost 5 bases and 5 bases respectively, with 12 bases between them. The CDR3 nucleotides read TGTGCCAGCAGTCGGACGGGGCTGACCGGGGAGCTGTTTTTT. It yields the protein CASSRTGLTGELFF.

The chain couples TRBV7-8 to TRBJ2-1, with TRBD2 matching 9 bases. Losses at the gene ends were 4 bases for V and 5 bases for J; bases not matched to a gene: 6. The germline gives CDR1 SGHVS, CDR2 FQNEAQ. This CDR3 has 15 amino acids. The CDR3 DNA is TGTGCCAGCAGCTCCGGACTAGCGCCCGACAATGAGCAGTTCTTC. Translating gives CASSSGLAPDNEQFF.

This clone turned up a few times. This chain connects TRBV28 to TRBJ1-2, with TRBD1 identical over 8 bases. Germline trimming cut 10 bases from V and 0 bases from J; bases unmatched to any gene: 10. Per germline, CDR1 MDHEN and CDR2 SYDVKM. This CDR3 has 15 amino acids. The DNA for the CDR3 is TGTGCCACCGGACTACAGGGGGGAGCTAACTATGGCTACACCTTC. It encodes CATGLQGGANYGYTF.